This T cell receptor (beta chain) is from a study of T cell responses to AZD1222 COVID-19 vaccine. Study background: The study pooled second doses at about 4 or about 12 weeks. Whole-study results and caveats: Females outnumbered males among donors, who were mostly white British; clonal diversity was possibly underestimated.

Here immunoSEQ multiplex PCR was the method, and the copy in TCRdb shows in-frame clones only, minus some. The sample shows about 100,000 clones, roughly 88% of them seen only once. As for this clone: Its target is unknown.

Here the sequenced sample was peripheral blood, taken on day 0 of AZD1222 vaccination. This TCR came from an adult in good health.

For the CDR3, the DNA is TGTGCCAGTAGCTTAGGGAGCCCCACGAACACTGAAGCTTTCTTT. Encoded protein: CASSLGSPTNTEAFF. The chain is built from TRBV19 and TRBJ1-1, with no clear D. The CDR3 has 15 residues. Trimming left V 6 bases short and J 1 base short, with 15 bases between. Per the germline V gene, CDR1 is LNHDA and CDR2 is SQIVND (reference sequence).